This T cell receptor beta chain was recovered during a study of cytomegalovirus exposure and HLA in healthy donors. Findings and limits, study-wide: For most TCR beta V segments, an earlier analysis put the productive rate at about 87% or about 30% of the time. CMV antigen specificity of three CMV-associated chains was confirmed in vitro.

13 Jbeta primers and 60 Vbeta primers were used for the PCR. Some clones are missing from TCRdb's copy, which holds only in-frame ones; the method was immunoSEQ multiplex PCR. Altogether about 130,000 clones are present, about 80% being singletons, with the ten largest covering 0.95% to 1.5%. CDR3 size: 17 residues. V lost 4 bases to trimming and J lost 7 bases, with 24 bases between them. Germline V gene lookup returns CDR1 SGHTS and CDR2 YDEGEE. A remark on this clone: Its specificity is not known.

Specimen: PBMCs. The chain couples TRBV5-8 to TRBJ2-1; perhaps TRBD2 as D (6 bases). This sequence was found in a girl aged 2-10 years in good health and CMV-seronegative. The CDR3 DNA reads TGTGCCAGCAGCCTTCGGTGGGGGACTGCTGCCGGGAATGAGCAGTTCTTC. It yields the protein CASSLRWGTAAGNEQFF.